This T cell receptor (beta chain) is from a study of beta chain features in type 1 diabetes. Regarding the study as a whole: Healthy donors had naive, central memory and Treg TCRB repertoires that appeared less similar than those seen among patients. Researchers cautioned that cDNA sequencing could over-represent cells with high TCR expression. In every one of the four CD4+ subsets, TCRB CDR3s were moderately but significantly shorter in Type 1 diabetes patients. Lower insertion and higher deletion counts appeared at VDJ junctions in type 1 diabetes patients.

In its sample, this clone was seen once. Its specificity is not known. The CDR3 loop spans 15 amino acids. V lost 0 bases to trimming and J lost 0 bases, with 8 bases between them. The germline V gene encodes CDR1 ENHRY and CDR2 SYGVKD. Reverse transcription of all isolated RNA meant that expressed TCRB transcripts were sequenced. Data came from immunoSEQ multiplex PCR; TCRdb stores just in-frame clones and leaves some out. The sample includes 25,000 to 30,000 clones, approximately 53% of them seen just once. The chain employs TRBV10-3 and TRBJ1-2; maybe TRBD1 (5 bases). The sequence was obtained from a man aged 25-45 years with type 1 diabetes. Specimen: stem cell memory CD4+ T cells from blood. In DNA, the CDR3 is TGTGCCATCAGTGAGTCGGCAGGGACTAACTATGGCTACACCTTC. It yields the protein CAISESAGTNYGYTF.